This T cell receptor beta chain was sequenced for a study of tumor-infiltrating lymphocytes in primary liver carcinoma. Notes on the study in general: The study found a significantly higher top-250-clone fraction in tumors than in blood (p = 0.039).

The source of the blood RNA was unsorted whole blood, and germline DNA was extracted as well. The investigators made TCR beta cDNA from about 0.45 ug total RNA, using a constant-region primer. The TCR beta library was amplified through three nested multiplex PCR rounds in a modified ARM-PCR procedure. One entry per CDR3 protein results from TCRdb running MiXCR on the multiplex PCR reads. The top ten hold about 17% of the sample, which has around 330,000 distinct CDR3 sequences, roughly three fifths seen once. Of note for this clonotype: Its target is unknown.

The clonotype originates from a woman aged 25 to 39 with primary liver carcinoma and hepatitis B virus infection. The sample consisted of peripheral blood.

CDR3 amino acids: CASFLTGYQETQYF. CDR3 coding DNA: TGCGCCAGCTTTCTTACAGGGTACCAAGAGACCCAGTACTTC. The chain is built from TRBV5-1 and TRBJ2-5; the D gene is possibly TRBD1 (6 bases). V lost 7 bases to trimming and J lost 0 bases, with 13 bases between them. Germline-derived CDR1 and CDR2 are SGHRS and YFSETQ. This CDR3 has 14 residues.